Listed below are T cell receptor beta chains from one sample, sequenced in a study of blood T cell repertoires in COVID-19. Only in-frame clones appear in the TCRdb table, and some are missing; sequencing was by immunoSEQ multiplex PCR. Of 65,000 or so clones listed, almost 85% are singletons. Sequencing was done on a sample of peripheral blood. The receptors were gathered from a man between 60 and 75 years old with acute or convalescent COVID-19. Each CDR3 is given with its conserved first and last residue. A D gene is named only where the DNA matches it firmly. Size values are once, few and many counts, or a class for expanded clones, and some rows have none.

TRBD1,TRBV5-4,TRBJ1-2,NA,TGTGCCAGCAGCGCACCCGGGACAGCCTATGGCTACACCTTC,CASSAPGTAYGYTF
NA,TRBV9,TRBJ2-3,NA,TGTGCCAGCAGCCTCATACATCCAGATACGCAGTATTTT,CASSLIHPDTQYF
NA,TRBV24-1,TRBJ1-1,NA,TGTGCCACCACTAGGAACACTGAAGCTTTCTTT,CATTRNTEAFF
TRBD1,TRBV27,TRBJ1-6,once,TGTGCCAGCAGTTTGACAGGGGATTCACCCCTCCACTTT,CASSLTGDSPLHF
NA,TRBV4-2,TRBJ2-3,NA,TGTGCCAGCAGCCAAGGGACTACAACAGATACGCAGTATTTT,CASSQGTTTDTQYF
NA,TRBV5-1,TRBJ1-3,NA,TGCGCCAGCAGCGGAAACCCACAGACTGGAAACACCATATATTTT,CASSGNPQTGNTIYF
NA,TRBV21-1,TRBJ2-7,NA,TGTGCCAGAGTCACCCTGACTCCCCCAGGGGTCCCGCCCTACGAGCAGTACTTC,CARVTLTPPGVPPYEQYF
TRBD1,TRBV9,TRBJ2-1,NA,TGTGCCAGCAGCGTAGGGACAGGGGAGAATAATGAGCAGTTCTTC,CASSVGTGENNEQFF
TRBD1,TRBV27,TRBJ1-5,NA,TGTGCCAGCAGTGTGACCACCGGGACAGGGACGCCCCAGCATTTT,CASSVTTGTGTPQHF
NA,TRBV5-8,TRBJ2-1,NA,TGTGCCAGCAGCCTGGGCAGGGTAACTAATGAGCAGTTCTTC,CASSLGRVTNEQFF
TRBD2,TRBV6-6,TRBJ2-7,NA,TGTGCCAGCAGTCCGGGACTAGCGGGGGGCCAGAGCTCCTACGAGCAGTACTTC,CASSPGLAGGQSSYEQYF
NA,TRBV7-2,TRBJ1-4,NA,TGTGCCAGCAGCTTAGAGGGCCGACAGTCAGTTAATGAAAAACTGTTTTTT,CASSLEGRQSVNEKLFF
NA,TRBV27,TRBJ1-3,NA,TGTGCCAGCAGTCTTAGAGGTGGAAACACCATATATTTT,CASSLRGGNTIYF
NA,TRBV30,TRBJ2-7,once,TGTGCCTGGAGTGTGGGAGCCTACGAGCAGTACTTC,CAWSVGAYEQYF
NA,TRBV20-1,TRBJ2-1,NA,TGCAGTGCTAGAGAGAGGGATGAGCAGTTCTTC,CSARERDEQFF
NA,TRBV6-5,TRBJ1-3,NA,TGTGCCAGCAGCAGAGGACTGAGTGGAAACACCATATATTTT,CASSRGLSGNTIYF
NA,TRBV5-1,TRBJ1-1,NA,TGCGCCAGCAGTGGGGGCATGAACACTGAAGCTTTCTTT,CASSGGMNTEAFF